This TCR beta chain emerged from a study of blood T cell repertoires in COVID-19. Trimming shortened V by 1 base and J by 1 base, and 10 bases separated the two germline ends. Germline V gene lookup returns CDR1 SGHDN and CDR2 FVKESK. The CDR3 spans 15 residues. TCRdb keeps only in-frame clones here, not all; method: immunoSEQ multiplex PCR. The sample lists around 300,000 clones, approximately 86% seen once, with about 1% in the top ten. This clonotype was obtained from a woman under 40 who had recovered from COVID-19. The chain uses TRBV14 and TRBJ1-1; D remains ambiguous. The sample consisted of PBMCs or T cells enriched from blood (not recorded which). The CDR3 is CASSQGWAANTEAFF. CDR3 DNA: TGTGCCAGCAGCCAAGGCTGGGCCGCGAACACTGAAGCTTTCTTT.